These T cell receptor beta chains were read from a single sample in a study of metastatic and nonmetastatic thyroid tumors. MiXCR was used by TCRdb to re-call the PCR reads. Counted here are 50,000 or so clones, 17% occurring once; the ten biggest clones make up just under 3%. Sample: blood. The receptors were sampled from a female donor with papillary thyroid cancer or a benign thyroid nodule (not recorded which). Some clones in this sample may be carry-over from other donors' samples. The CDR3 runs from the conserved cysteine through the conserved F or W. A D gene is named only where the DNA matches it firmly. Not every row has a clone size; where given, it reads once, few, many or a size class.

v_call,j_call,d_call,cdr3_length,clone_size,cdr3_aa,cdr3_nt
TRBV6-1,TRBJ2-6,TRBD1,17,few,CASIPGQVSSGSNVLTF,TGTGCCAGCATCCCGGGACAGGTATCATCTGGGTCCAACGTCCTGACTTTC
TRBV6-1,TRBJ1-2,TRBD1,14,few,CASSAGQGLLGYTF,TGTGCCAGCAGTGCGGGACAGGGACTCCTTGGCTACACCTTC
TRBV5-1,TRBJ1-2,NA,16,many,CASSLSWGGTLYGYTF,TGCGCCAGCAGCTTGTCTTGGGGGGGGACTCTCTATGGCTACACCTTC
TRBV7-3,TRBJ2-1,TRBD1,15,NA,CASSLGQCVFDEQFF,TGTGCCAGCAGCTTGGGACAGTGCGTGTTTGATGAGCAGTTCTTC
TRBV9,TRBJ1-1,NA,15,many,CASSVGPGADTEAFF,TGTGCCAGCAGCGTAGGACCGGGGGCGGACACTGAAGCTTTCTTT
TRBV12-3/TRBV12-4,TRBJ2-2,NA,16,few,CASSLPLERNTRELFF,TGTGCCAGCAGTCTCCCCCTGGAGAGGAACACCAGGGAGCTGTTTTTT
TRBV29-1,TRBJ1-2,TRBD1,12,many,CSAGTGNYGYTF,TGCAGCGCCGGGACAGGGAACTATGGCTACACCTTC
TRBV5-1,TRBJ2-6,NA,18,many,CASSLWDTGSSGANVLTF,TGCGCCAGCAGCTTGTGGGACACAGGCTCCTCTGGGGCCAACGTCCTGACTTTC
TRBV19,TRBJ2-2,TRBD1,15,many,CASSGGQGIFGELFF,TGTGCCAGTAGTGGAGGACAGGGCATTTTCGGGGAGCTGTTTTTT
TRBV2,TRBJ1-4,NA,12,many,CASSAAEEKLFF,TGTGCCAGCAGTGCAGCTGAAGAAAAACTGTTTTTT
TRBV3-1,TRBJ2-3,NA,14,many,CASSQAGAVDTQYF,TGTGCCAGCAGCCAGGCAGGGGCGGTAGATACGCAGTATTTT
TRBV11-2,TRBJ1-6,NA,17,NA,CASSLVGGRDYNSPLHF,TGTGCCAGCAGCTTAGTCGGAGGGAGAGACTATAATTCACCCCTCCACTTT
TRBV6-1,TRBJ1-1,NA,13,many,CASSGAENTEAFF,TGTGCCAGCAGTGGTGCAGAAAACACTGAAGCTTTCTTT
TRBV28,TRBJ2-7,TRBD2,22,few,CASSLSLGQPLTSGMSYYEQYF,TGTGCCAGCAGTTTAAGTTTGGGGCAGCCCCTGACTAGCGGGATGAGTTATTACGAGCAGTACTTC
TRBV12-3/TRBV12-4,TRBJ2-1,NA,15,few,CASSPLEGSYNEKFF,TGTGCCAGCAGTCCTCTAGAGGGGTCCTACAATGAGAAGTTCTTC
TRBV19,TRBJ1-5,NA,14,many,CASSSTGTRYPQHF,TGTGCCAGTAGTTCGACAGGCACTAGATATCCCCAGCATTTT
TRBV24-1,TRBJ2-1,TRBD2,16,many,CATSDPTSGPYNEQFF,TGTGCCACCAGTGATCCGACTAGCGGGCCATACAATGAGCAGTTCTTC
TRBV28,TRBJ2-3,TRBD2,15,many,CASSWASGRLDTQYF,TGTGCCAGCAGTTGGGCTAGCGGGAGGTTAGATACGCAGTATTTT
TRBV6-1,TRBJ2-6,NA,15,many,CASSLGSSGANVLTF,TGTGCCAGCAGCCTCGGGAGCTCTGGGGCCAACGTCCTGACTTTC
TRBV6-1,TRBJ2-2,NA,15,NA,CASSVDNSNTGELFF,TGTGCCAGCAGTGTGGACAATTCGAACACCGGGGAGCTGTTTTTT
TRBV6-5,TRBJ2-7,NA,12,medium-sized,CASSYRGSEQYF,TGTGCCAGCAGTTACAGGGGGAGCGAGCAGTACTTC
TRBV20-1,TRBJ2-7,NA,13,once,CSARAWNSYERYF,TGCAGTGCTAGAGCATGGAACTCCTACGAGCGGTACTTC
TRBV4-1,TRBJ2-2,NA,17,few,CASSQWLVGLDTGELFF,TGCGCCAGCAGCCAATGGTTGGTGGGCTTGGACACCGGGGAGCTGTTTTTT
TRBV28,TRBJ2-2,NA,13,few,CASIGPGIGELFF,TGTGCCAGCATTGGGCCCGGCATAGGGGAGCTGTTTTTT
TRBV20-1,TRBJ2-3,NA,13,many,CSAPPVSTDTQYF,TGCAGTGCTCCCCCCGTGAGCACAGATACGCAGTATTTT
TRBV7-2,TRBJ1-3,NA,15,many,CASSFGGASGNTIYF,TGTGCCAGCAGCTTCGGGGGGGCTTCTGGAAACACCATATATTTT
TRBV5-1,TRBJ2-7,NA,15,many,CASSLSGLTSYEQYF,TGCGCCAGCAGCTTGAGCGGGCTCACCTCCTACGAGCAGTACTTC
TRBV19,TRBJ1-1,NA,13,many,CASSISGQLEAFF,TGTGCCAGTAGTATCTCTGGACAGCTAGAAGCTTTCTTT
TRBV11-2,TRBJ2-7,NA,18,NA,CASSLVGQGSLPGGEQYF,TGTGCCAGCAGCTTAGTCGGGCAGGGTTCCCTCCCTGGTGGTGAGCAGTACTTC
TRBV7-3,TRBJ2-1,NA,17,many,CASSLMGRQSADNEQFF,TGTGCCAGCAGCTTAATGGGACGTCAAAGCGCGGACAATGAGCAGTTCTTC
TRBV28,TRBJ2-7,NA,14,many,CASSPPGGKYEQYF,TGTGCCAGCAGCCCCCCCGGGGGAAAATACGAGCAGTACTTC
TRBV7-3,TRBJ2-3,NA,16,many,CASSLDPGTSTDTQYF,TGTGCCAGCAGCTTAGACCCAGGGACGAGCACAGATACGCAGTATTTT
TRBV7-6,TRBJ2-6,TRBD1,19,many,CASSSFRGRMSSGANVLTF,TGTGCCAGCAGCTCGTTCAGGGGGCGCATGAGCTCTGGGGCCAACGTCCTGACTTTC
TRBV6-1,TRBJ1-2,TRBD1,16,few,CASSTLDRGCNYGYTF,TGTGCCAGCAGTACGCTCGACAGGGGCTGCAACTATGGCTACACCTTC
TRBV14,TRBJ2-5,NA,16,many,CASSQDRTGTGETQYF,TGTGCCAGCAGCCAAGATCGAACGGGAACGGGGGAGACCCAGTACTTC
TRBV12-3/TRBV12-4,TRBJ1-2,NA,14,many,CASSLGGTEYGYTF,TGTGCCAGCAGTTTAGGCGGGACGGAGTATGGCTACACCTTC
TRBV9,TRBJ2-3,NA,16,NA,CASSAQPMGLTDTQYF,TGTGCCAGCAGCGCCCAACCGATGGGGTTGACAGATACGCAGTATTTT
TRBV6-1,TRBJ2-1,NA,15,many,CASARQGGSYNEQFF,TGTGCCAGCGCAAGACAGGGAGGGTCCTACAATGAGCAGTTCTTC
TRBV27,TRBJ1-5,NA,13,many,CASSPSRDQPQHF,TGTGCCAGCAGTCCGTCCAGGGATCAGCCCCAGCATTTT
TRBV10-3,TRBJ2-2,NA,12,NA,CAISVTYGELFF,TGTGCCATCAGTGTGACCTACGGGGAGCTGTTTTTT
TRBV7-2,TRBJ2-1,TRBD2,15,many,CASRAVGGSYNEQFF,TGTGCCAGCAGGGCGGTTGGCGGGAGCTACAATGAGCAGTTCTTC
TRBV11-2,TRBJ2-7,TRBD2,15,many,CASSLTGTSGYEQYF,TGTGCCAGCAGCTTAACCGGGACTAGCGGCTACGAGCAGTACTTC
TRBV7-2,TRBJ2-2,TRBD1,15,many,CASSQTGQRTGELFF,TGTGCCAGCAGTCAAACGGGACAGCGCACCGGGGAGCTGTTTTTT
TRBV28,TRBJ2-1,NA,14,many,CASTGGLGGNEQFF,TGTGCCAGCACTGGGGGCCTAGGGGGCAATGAGCAGTTCTTC
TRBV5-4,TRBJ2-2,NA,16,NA,CASSSRTWSNTGELFF,TGTGCCAGCAGCTCGCGGACATGGAGTAACACCGGGGAGCTGTTTTTT